One sample yielded the 31 T cell receptor beta chains listed below, sequenced in a study of CD8+CD57+ T cells in acquired aplastic anemia. For CDR3 and TCR beta VDJ profiling, genomic DNA was the template used. MiXCR was run by TCRdb on the reads, yielding one entry per CDR3 protein. The profile shows 150,000 to 200,000 distinct CDR3 sequences, 35% to 55% of them singletons. The material sequenced was sorted CD4+, CD8+, or CD8+CD57+ T cells (not recorded which) from PBMCs. These receptors all come from a human donor in good health.

This clonotype appeared a few times. This chain links TRBV7-6 with TRBJ2-7, with 7 bases that match TRBD1. After removal of 5 bases from V and 4 bases from J, the junction contained 2 bases not matched to a gene. Per germline, CDR1 SGHVS and CDR2 FNYEAQ. CDR3 size: 12 residues. The CDR3 spells CASSVTGYEQYF. In DNA form, the CDR3 reads TGTGCCAGCAGCGTGACAGGGTACGAGCAGTACTTC.

As concerns this clonotype: A read error may be the cause here, since a much bigger clone is one base away. The chain links TRBV11-1 to TRBJ2-5; D unresolved. The CDR3 has 14 residues. Germline lookup yields CDR1 SGHAT and CDR2 FQDESV (reference sequence). CDR3 DNA: TGCGCCAGCAGCCGACATGGCCGTTTTGAGACCCAGTACTTC. This sequence encodes CASSRHGRFETQYF.

Remarks on this clonotype: It may be a read error: a sequence one base away is much more abundant. The chain is built from TRBV6-1 and TRBJ1-1; TRBD1 is a possible D gene (5 bases). V lost 6 bases and J 7 bases, leaving 15 bases between the germline ends. This CDR3 region has 13 residues. Germline CDR1 and CDR2: MNHNS and SASEGT. CDR3: CASSCGTRVEAFF. As DNA, the CDR3 is TGTGCCAGCAGCTGCGGGACGCGCGTTGAAGCTTTCTTT.

The V gene is TRBV25-1, the J gene TRBJ2-5; unclear D gene. The CDR3 totals 14 residues. Deletions cut 7 bases from V and 0 bases from J, with 12 bases between. The germline gives CDR1 MGHDK, CDR2 SYGVNS. In DNA, the CDR3 is TGTGCCAGCATACACTTACGGTACCAAGAGACCCAGTACTTC. This codes for CASIHLRYQETQYF.

Ten or more counts support this clonotype. This chain links TRBV6-1 with TRBJ2-7; the match to TRBD2 covers 8 bases. The CDR3 spans 13 residues. Germline-derived CDR1 and CDR2 are MNHNS and SASEGT. V was pared by 10 bases and J by 4 bases, with 9 bases of the junction left unmatched. The DNA of the CDR3 is TGTGCCACCGGGAGGGGAGGGATTTACGAGCAGTACTTC. This translates into CATGRGGIYEQYF.

This clonotype appeared many times. The chain couples TRBV7-2 to TRBJ2-7, with 10 positions matching TRBD2. CDR1 is SGHTA and CDR2 is FQGNSA in the germline V gene. J lost 3 bases, V lost 1 base, and 3 bases had no gene match. The CDR3 consists of 15 residues. This CDR3 is CASSLGLAGVYEQYF. CDR3 nucleotides: TGTGCCAGCAGCTTAGGTCTAGCGGGAGTCTACGAGCAGTACTTC.

V and J are TRBV7-1 and TRBJ2-1; D is perhaps TRBD1 (7 bases). TRBV7-1 is an ORF for which the function is uncertain. This CDR3 region has 18 residues. V was pared by 5 bases and J by 0 bases, with 20 bases between. The CDR3: CASSPAGRGLSSYNEQFF. CDR3 nucleotide sequence: TGTGCCAGCAGCCCCGCGGGAAGGGGGCTAAGCTCCTACAATGAGCAGTTCTTC.

In this sample, this clonotype turned up many times. This chain connects TRBV19 to TRBJ1-4; D remains unclear. Trimming cost V 5 bases and J 5 bases, with 12 bases left between them. CDR1 is LNHDA and CDR2 is SQIVND in the germline V gene (reference sequence). This CDR3 comprises 14 residues. The CDR3 DNA reads as TGTGCCAGTAGTCGTGGGCCCTCGAATGAAAAACTGTTTTTT. This encodes CASSRGPSNEKLFF. The variable domain in full, with the rest retrieved from reference TRBV19 and TRBJ1-4, is DGGITQSPKYLFRKEGQNVTLSCEQNLNHDAMYWYRQDPGQGLRLIYYSQIVNDFQKGDIAEGYSVSREKKESFPLTVTSAQKNPTAFYLCASSRGPSNEKLFFGSGTQLSVL.

The genes are TRBV2 and TRBJ2-7; D might be TRBD1 (5 bases). Trimming shortened V by 7 bases and J by 3 bases, and 10 bases separated the two germline ends. The germline CDR1 and CDR2 sequences are SNHLY and FYNNEI. The CDR3 totals 12 residues. The chain's CDR3 is CASTPQGYEQYF. In DNA form, the CDR3 reads TGTGCCAGCACCCCTCAGGGCTACGAGCAGTACTTC.

The gene calls are TRBV15 and TRBJ2-2, with D possibly called TRBD1 or TRBD2 (5 bases each). CDR1 and CDR2 (germline): LNHNV, YYDKDF (reference sequence). The V end lost 4 bases, the J end lost 7 bases, and 16 bases lay between the germline ends. This CDR3 has 15 amino acids. The CDR3 here is CATSKTREGGGELFF. The CDR3 nucleotides are TGTGCCACCAGCAAGACCAGGGAAGGAGGCGGGGAGCTGTTTTTT.

The rearrangement uses TRBV7-2 and TRBJ2-5; 8 nucleotides agree with TRBD1. Trimming at V came to 1 base and at J to 1 base, leaving 5 bases not matched to a gene. The germline CDR1 and CDR2 sequences are SGHTA and FQGNSA. The CDR3 length is 16 residues. In DNA form, the CDR3 reads TGTGCCAGCAGCTTAGTGGCAGGGGGCTTCCAAGAGACCCAGTACTTC. It codes for CASSLVAGGFQETQYF.

This clonotype came up many times. This chain joins TRBV16 and TRBJ1-3; the D gene is possibly TRBD1 (5 bases). CDR1 is KGHSY, CDR2 FQNENV, per germline. This CDR3 has 14 amino acids. Deletions cut 6 bases from V and 0 bases from J, with 9 bases between. The CDR3 DNA follows: TGTGCCAGCAGACCTGACAGCTCTGGAAACACCATATATTTT. Protein product: CASRPDSSGNTIYF.

This clonotype was detected only once. The chain combines TRBV19 with TRBJ1-1; perhaps TRBD1 as D (6 bases). The CDR3 is 14 residues long. Germline V gene lookup returns CDR1 LNHDA and CDR2 SQIVND (reference sequence). Trimming removed 7 bases from V and 1 base from J, with 13 bases in between. This CDR3 is CASTPGAGNTEAFF. In DNA, the CDR3 is TGTGCCAGTACCCCGGGGGCGGGGAACACTGAAGCTTTCTTT.

This clonotype was detected many times. This chain links TRBV4-2 with TRBJ2-7; D remains unclear. The germline V gene encodes CDR1 LGHNA and CDR2 YNFKEQ. The CDR3 length is 14 residues. V lost 0 bases and J lost 0, with 6 bases in between. This CDR3 reads CASSQDRNSYEQYF. CDR3 DNA: TGTGCCAGCAGCCAAGATAGAAACTCCTACGAGCAGTACTTC.

The chain recombines TRBV19 with TRBJ1-2, with D possibly matching TRBD1 (5 bases). V dropped 5 bases and J dropped 4 bases, with 20 bases sitting between them. This CDR3 has 16 amino acids. Germline CDR1 is LNHDA and CDR2 is SQIVND (reference sequence). The CDR3 region is CASSGLTVDRGYGYTF. CDR3 nucleotides: TGTGCCAGTAGTGGGCTGACAGTTGATCGTGGCTATGGCTACACCTTC.

The chain is built from TRBV7-6 and TRBJ2-5; D is uncertain. The V and J ends lost 5 bases and 7 bases respectively, with 8 bases between them. In germline, CDR1 is SGHVS, CDR2 FNYEAQ. The CDR3 consists of 11 residues. CDR3 bases: TGTGCCAGCAGCCCCCTTGTGACCCAGTACTTC. Translating gives CASSPLVTQYF.

This clonotype showed up just once. The chain employs TRBV7-2 and TRBJ1-2; a possible D gene is TRBD1 (6 bases). This CDR3 has 13 residues. CDR1 is SGHTA and CDR2 is FQGNSA in the germline V gene. Between the trimmed V and J ends, which lost 4 bases and 5 bases, there was a span of 11 bases. CDR3 DNA: TGTGCCAGCAGCTCAGGGGCGGGGTATGGCTACACCTTC. Translation gives CASSSGAGYGYTF.

This sequence joins TRBV11-3 and TRBJ1-2; TRBD1 matches 7 bases. There are 14 residues in the CDR3. J was trimmed by 4 bases and V by 1 base; bases with no gene match: 3. Germline V CDR1 and CDR2: SGHNT, YENEEA. The CDR3 region is CASSLGGTAYGYTF. For the CDR3, the DNA is TGTGCCAGCAGCTTAGGTGGGACAGCCTATGGCTACACCTTC. The full variable domain, with the rest looked up from reference TRBV11-3 and TRBJ1-2, is EAGVVQSPRYKIIEKKQPVAFWCNPISGHNTLYWYLQNLGQGPELLIRYENEEAVDDSQLPKDRFSAERLKGVDSTLKIQPAELGDSAVYLCASSLGGTAYGYTFGSGTRLTVV.

Points on this clonotype: A much larger clone is a single base away; this may be a read error. V is TRBV7-2 and J is TRBJ2-7, with TRBD1 as a possible D gene (6 bases). The CDR3 runs to 13 residues. Germline V lookup: CDR1 SGHTA, CDR2 FQGNSA. This CDR3 reads CASSPQGSYEQCF. The CDR3, as DNA: TGTGCCAGCTCACCACAGGGATCCTACGAGCAGTGCTTC.

CDR3 coding DNA: TGTGCCAGCAGCTTAGGGCTAGCGGGAGCAGGGAATGAGCAGTTCTTC. Its translation is CASSLGLAGAGNEQFF. This sequence joins TRBV14 and TRBJ2-1; TRBD2 agrees at 10 bases. This CDR3 is 16 amino acids long. In germline, CDR1 is SGHDN, CDR2 FVKESK. J lost 7 bases, V lost 5 bases, and 11 bases had no gene match.

This clonotype was observed a few times. The genes are TRBV20-1 and TRBJ2-7; 9 bases are a match to TRBD1. Germline loops: CDR1 DFQATT, CDR2 SNEGSKA (reference sequence). The CDR3 is 15 amino acids. J lost 3 bases, V lost 2 bases, and 8 bases had no gene match. The chain's CDR3 is CSARLKQGASYEQYF. The DNA of the CDR3 is TGCAGTGCTAGACTCAAACAGGGGGCAAGCTACGAGCAGTACTTC.

In its sample, this clonotype was seen a few times. The rearrangement links TRBV7-6 to TRBJ2-7; the match to TRBD1 covers 7 bases. The CDR3 has 13 amino acids. CDR1 is SGHVS and CDR2 is FNYEAQ in the germline V gene. V was pared by 5 bases and J by 10 bases, with 11 bases of the junction left unmatched. The CDR3 DNA is TGTGCCAGCAGCCCAGGGACAGCAGTGGAACAGTACTTC. Protein: CASSPGTAVEQYF.

This clonotype was counted between two and nine times. The chain uses TRBV6-1 and TRBJ2-3, with 7 nucleotides matching TRBD1. V lost 6 bases, J lost 1 base, and 7 bases stayed unmatched. This CDR3 has 15 amino acids. Germline V gene sequence: CDR1 MNHNS, CDR2 SASEGT. The CDR3 DNA follows: TGTGCCAGCAGCTCCGACAGGGATGGCACAGATACGCAGTATTTT. Amino acids: CASSSDRDGTDTQYF.

V gene TRBV2 combines with J gene TRBJ1-4; D is uncertain. The CDR3 runs to 14 residues. Per germline, CDR1 SNHLY and CDR2 FYNNEI. The V end was cut by 4 bases, the J end by 4 bases, with 10 bases between. The CDR3 loop is CASSGADFNEKLFF. The CDR3 DNA sequence: TGTGCCAGCAGTGGTGCAGATTTTAATGAAAAACTGTTTTTT.

This sequence joins TRBV19 and TRBJ2-7; 9 positions agree with TRBD1. Germline CDR1 and CDR2: LNHDA and SQIVND (reference sequence). The CDR3 sequence is 14 residues long. V was clipped by 5 bases and J by 3 bases; unmatched bases: 5. CDR3 sequence (DNA): TGTGCCAGTAGTCACGGGACAGGGAGCTACGAGCAGTACTTC. Translated: CASSHGTGSYEQYF.

Concerning this clonotype: One base away lies a much larger clone, so this may be a sequencing read error. The chain is built from TRBV4-2 and TRBJ1-2; D gene unclear. This CDR3 is built from 15 residues. Germline CDR1 is LGHNA and CDR2 is YNFKEQ. CDR3 region: CARSQAALANYGYTF. Here the CDR3 DNA reads TGTGCCAGAAGCCAAGCGGCCTTGGCTAACTATGGCTACACCTTC.

The genes are TRBV7-2 and TRBJ2-7; D is perhaps TRBD1 (6 bases). The DNA end is a closer match to TRBJ2-5, so the J assignment may be wrong. CDR1 SGHTA and CDR2 FQGNSA come from the germline V gene. The CDR3 is made up of 13 amino acids. The CDR3 is CASSRSTGKTQYF. CDR3 sequence (DNA): TGTGCCAGCAGCCGGTCGACAGGAAAGACCCAGTACTTC.

The V and J genes are TRBV7-3 and TRBJ2-5; 8 bases line up with TRBD2. Looked up from germline, CDR1 is SGHTA and CDR2 is FQGTGA. This CDR3 spans 15 amino acids. J lost 5 bases, V lost 3 bases, and 8 bases had no gene match. CDR3 nucleotides: TGTGCCAGCAGCTTTGACGGGAGGGCGATGGAGACCCAGTACTTC. Translated, it gives CASSFDGRAMETQYF.

This clonotype was observed a few times. J is TRBJ2-7 and V is TRBV7-9; D is perhaps TRBD1 (6 bases). The V gene's germline CDR1 is SEHNR and CDR2 FQNEAQ (reference sequence). This CDR3 has 15 residues. Trimming removed 4 bases at V and 1 base at J, with 14 bases between. This chain's CDR3 is CASSSLDSYSYEQYF. CDR3 DNA sequence: TGTGCCAGCAGCTCCTTGGACAGCTATTCCTACGAGCAGTACTTC.

This clonotype was observed a handful of times. The chain joins TRBV29-1 to TRBJ2-2, with 8 bases fitting TRBD2. J gave up 4 bases and V 3 bases, and 4 bases lay outside the gene matches. Germline CDR1 reads SQVTM; CDR2 reads ANQGSEA. CDR3 length: 14 residues. CDR3 amino acids: CSVDIAGTTGELFF. The DNA for the CDR3 is TGCAGCGTTGATATAGCGGGGACCACCGGGGAGCTGTTTTTT.

The count of this clonotype is one. The chain has TRBV11-1 and TRBJ2-7; 14 nucleotides match TRBD2. The CDR3 sequence is 19 residues long. Trimming removed 2 bases from V and 5 bases from J; junction bases left unmatched: 14. The germline V gene encodes CDR1 SGHAT and CDR2 FQDESV (reference sequence). The DNA of the CDR3 is TGTGCCAGCAGCTTATCCCCTTTCCCCAAGGGACTAGCGGGAGACGAGCAGTACTTC. It is translated as CASSLSPFPKGLAGDEQYF.